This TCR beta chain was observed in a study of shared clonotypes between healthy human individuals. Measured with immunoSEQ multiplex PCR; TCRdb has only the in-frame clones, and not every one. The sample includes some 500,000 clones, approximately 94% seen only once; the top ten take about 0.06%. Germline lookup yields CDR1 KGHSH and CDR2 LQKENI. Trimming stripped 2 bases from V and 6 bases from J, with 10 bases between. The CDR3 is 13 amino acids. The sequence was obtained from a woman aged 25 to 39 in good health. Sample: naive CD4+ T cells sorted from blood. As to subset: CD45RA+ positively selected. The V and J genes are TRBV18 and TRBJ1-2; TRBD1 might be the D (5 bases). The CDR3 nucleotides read TGTGCCAGCTCACCAAGGACAACTGATGGCTACACCTTC. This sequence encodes CASSPRTTDGYTF.